The rows below give T cell receptor beta chains drawn from one sample of a study of CD8 T cells in Susac syndrome. MiXCR was run by TCRdb on the immunoSEQ multiplex PCR reads, yielding one entry per CDR3 protein. Altogether 71,000 or so distinct CDR3 sequences are present, just over 90% being singletons, with the ten largest covering 0.15%. The sequencing sample was made of CD4+ T cells from PBMCs. These TCRs come from a human donor with Susac syndrome. CDR3s include the opening cysteine and the closing phenylalanine or tryptophan. The D gene is left open where the match is weak. Clone size is not always given. Where it is, it says once, few, many or a class for expanded clones.

D gene: -; V gene: TRBV20-1; clone size: -; J gene: TRBJ1-6; CDR3 DNA: TGCAGTGCGCCACCGGGACTGCTTAATTCACCCCTCCACTTT; CDR3 protein: CSAPPGLLNSPLHF
D gene: -; V gene: TRBV20-1; clone size: -; J gene: TRBJ1-2; CDR3 DNA: TGCAGTGCTAGCGGGCTCGGAGGGAGTGGCTACACCTTC; CDR3 protein: CSASGLGGSGYTF
D gene: -; V gene: TRBV20-1; clone size: -; J gene: TRBJ2-7; CDR3 DNA: TGCAGTGCTAGCCCTCTGACAGGGCGGCGGGGCGAGCAGTACTTC; CDR3 protein: CSASPLTGRRGEQYF
D gene: -; V gene: TRBV27; clone size: -; J gene: TRBJ2-1; CDR3 DNA: TGTGCCAGCAGTTTCTTGGGTCCGGGAAGTAGGAATGAGCAGTTCTTC; CDR3 protein: CASSFLGPGSRNEQFF
D gene: -; V gene: TRBV28; clone size: -; J gene: TRBJ2-7; CDR3 DNA: TGTGCCAGCAGTTTTGCGAGCTCCTACGAGCAGTACTTC; CDR3 protein: CASSFASSYEQYF
D gene: TRBD1; V gene: TRBV7-9; clone size: -; J gene: TRBJ2-7; CDR3 DNA: TGTGCCAGCAGCTTAGCGGCAGGGGGCTACGAGCAGTACTTC; CDR3 protein: CASSLAAGGYEQYF
D gene: -; V gene: TRBV18; clone size: -; J gene: TRBJ1-5; CDR3 DNA: TGTGCCAGCTCAAGCCGACAGAGCGCATCGCCCCAGCATTTT; CDR3 protein: CASSSRQSASPQHF
D gene: TRBD2; V gene: TRBV14; clone size: -; J gene: TRBJ2-7; CDR3 DNA: TGTGCCAGCAGCCAAGTCTTTCTAGCGGGGGAGCAGTACTTC; CDR3 protein: CASSQVFLAGEQYF
D gene: TRBD1; V gene: TRBV10-3; clone size: -; J gene: TRBJ1-5; CDR3 DNA: TGTGCCATCCAACAGGGGGCTGAGCAGCCCCAGCATTTT; CDR3 protein: CAIQQGAEQPQHF
D gene: -; V gene: TRBV7-9; clone size: once; J gene: TRBJ2-1; CDR3 DNA: TGTGCCAGCAGCGCCAGACTAGGGAATGAGCAGTTCTTC; CDR3 protein: CASSARLGNEQFF
D gene: TRBD1; V gene: TRBV2; clone size: once; J gene: TRBJ2-7; CDR3 DNA: TGTGCCAGCAGTGACCCAGACAGGGTAGACGAGCAGTACTTC; CDR3 protein: CASSDPDRVDEQYF
D gene: -; V gene: TRBV4-3; clone size: -; J gene: TRBJ1-4; CDR3 DNA: TGCGCCAGCAGCCGGAATCCGTCTAATGAAAAACTGTTTTTT; CDR3 protein: CASSRNPSNEKLFF
D gene: TRBD1; V gene: TRBV3-1; clone size: -; J gene: TRBJ1-1; CDR3 DNA: TGTGCCAGCAGGGACAGGGGGCTACAGGGGGCTTTCTTT; CDR3 protein: CASRDRGLQGAFF
D gene: -; V gene: TRBV19; clone size: -; J gene: TRBJ2-1; CDR3 DNA: TGTGCCAGTAGTATTGCAGGGGCCTACAATGAGCAGTTCTTC; CDR3 protein: CASSIAGAYNEQFF
D gene: -; V gene: TRBV27; clone size: once; J gene: TRBJ1-6; CDR3 DNA: TGTGCCAGCAGTTTGGTTATGCGTGAGGGCATGAATTCACCCCTCCACTTT; CDR3 protein: CASSLVMREGMNSPLHF
D gene: -; V gene: TRBV7-9; clone size: -; J gene: TRBJ2-7; CDR3 DNA: TGTGCCAGCAGCTTCTCGGGAGCCTACGAGCAGTACTTC; CDR3 protein: CASSFSGAYEQYF
D gene: TRBD2; V gene: TRBV9; clone size: -; J gene: TRBJ2-1; CDR3 DNA: TGTGCCAGCAGCGGCCGACTTGCGGGGGCCTACAATGAGCAGTTCTTC; CDR3 protein: CASSGRLAGAYNEQFF
D gene: -; V gene: TRBV12-3/TRBV12-4; clone size: -; J gene: TRBJ2-1; CDR3 DNA: TGTGCCAGCAGTTCCCTCGGACGGTGGGGGAATGAGCAGTTCTTC; CDR3 protein: CASSSLGRWGNEQFF
D gene: TRBD1; V gene: TRBV30; clone size: -; J gene: TRBJ1-5; CDR3 DNA: TGTGCCTGGGGGACAGGGCTGGTTCAGCCCCAGCATTTT; CDR3 protein: CAWGTGLVQPQHF
D gene: -; V gene: TRBV25-1; clone size: -; J gene: TRBJ2-3; CDR3 DNA: TGTGCCAGCAACAGCAAGATTAGCACAGATACGCAGTATTTT; CDR3 protein: CASNSKISTDTQYF
D gene: -; V gene: TRBV28; clone size: -; J gene: TRBJ2-2; CDR3 DNA: TGTGCCAGCAGTTTATGGGGGAGTTCGCTGGGAACCAACACCGGGGAGCTGTTTTTT; CDR3 protein: CASSLWGSSLGTNTGELFF
D gene: TRBD2; V gene: TRBV5-1; clone size: few; J gene: TRBJ2-1; CDR3 DNA: TGCGCCAGCAGCGCCCTGGGAGGGGCGCAGGGTTTTGGTAATGAGCAGTTCTTC; CDR3 protein: CASSALGGAQGFGNEQFF
D gene: TRBD1; V gene: TRBV20-1; clone size: once; J gene: TRBJ2-1; CDR3 DNA: TGCAGTGCTAGGGACAGGGGGCTCAGGGAGCAGTTCTTC; CDR3 protein: CSARDRGLREQFF
D gene: -; V gene: TRBV19; clone size: -; J gene: TRBJ1-1; CDR3 DNA: TGTGCCAGTAGTTTCGCAGGCGTGAACACTGAAGCTTTCTTT; CDR3 protein: CASSFAGVNTEAFF
D gene: -; V gene: TRBV7-6; clone size: -; J gene: TRBJ2-6; CDR3 DNA: TGTGCCAGCAGCGACATGCATAGAACTGGGGCCAACGTCCTGACTTTC; CDR3 protein: CASSDMHRTGANVLTF
D gene: -; V gene: TRBV7-9; clone size: -; J gene: TRBJ2-7; CDR3 DNA: TGTGCCAGCAGCACCAGACCCGGGTCGCCTGCCTACGAGCAGTACTTC; CDR3 protein: CASSTRPGSPAYEQYF
D gene: TRBD1; V gene: TRBV9; clone size: -; J gene: TRBJ2-3; CDR3 DNA: TGTGCCAGCACCCTTACAGGGGGCTCAGATACGCAGTATTTT; CDR3 protein: CASTLTGGSDTQYF
D gene: TRBD1; V gene: TRBV18; clone size: -; J gene: TRBJ1-2; CDR3 DNA: TGTGCCAGCTCATCCTGGACAGGGTATGGCTACACCTTC; CDR3 protein: CASSSWTGYGYTF
D gene: TRBD1; V gene: TRBV3-1; clone size: -; J gene: TRBJ2-7; CDR3 DNA: TGTGCCAGCAGCCAAGCCGGGACAGACTACGAGCAGTACTTC; CDR3 protein: CASSQAGTDYEQYF
D gene: -; V gene: TRBV4-1; clone size: -; J gene: TRBJ1-2; CDR3 DNA: TGCGCCAGCAGCCAAGGTTGGGGGAACGGCTATGGCTACACCTTC; CDR3 protein: CASSQGWGNGYGYTF
D gene: TRBD1; V gene: TRBV6-6; clone size: -; J gene: TRBJ2-5; CDR3 DNA: TGTGCCAGCAGTTATGGGGACAGGGTGTTCCAAGAGACCCAGTACTTC; CDR3 protein: CASSYGDRVFQETQYF
D gene: TRBD1; V gene: TRBV29-1; clone size: -; J gene: TRBJ1-6; CDR3 DNA: TGCAGCGCCAGACAGGGGGGAAATTCACCCCTCCACTTT; CDR3 protein: CSARQGGNSPLHF
D gene: -; V gene: TRBV19; clone size: -; J gene: TRBJ2-7; CDR3 DNA: TGTGCCAGTAGTGGCTCACAGGGACTCGAGCAGTACTTC; CDR3 protein: CASSGSQGLEQYF
D gene: TRBD1; V gene: TRBV19; clone size: -; J gene: TRBJ1-5; CDR3 DNA: TGTGCCAGTAGTACACGACAGGGTAAGCAGCCCCAGCATTTT; CDR3 protein: CASSTRQGKQPQHF
D gene: TRBD1; V gene: TRBV27; clone size: -; J gene: TRBJ2-5; CDR3 DNA: TGTGCCAGCAAGGACAGGGTGGTCGAGACCCAGTACTTC; CDR3 protein: CASKDRVVETQYF
D gene: TRBD1; V gene: TRBV28; clone size: -; J gene: TRBJ1-4; CDR3 DNA: TGTGCCAGCAGTCCCCTCGGACAGGGGAAGAGTGAAAAACTGTTTTTT; CDR3 protein: CASSPLGQGKSEKLFF
D gene: -; V gene: TRBV3-1; clone size: -; J gene: TRBJ1-2; CDR3 DNA: TGTGCCAGCAGCTTGGGACCCGGAAATTCCTATGGCTACACCTTC; CDR3 protein: CASSLGPGNSYGYTF
D gene: -; V gene: TRBV6-2/TRBV6-3; clone size: once; J gene: TRBJ1-1; CDR3 DNA: TGTGCCAGCGGGGACGGGGGGCCCGCGAACACTGAAGCTTTCTTT; CDR3 protein: CASGDGGPANTEAFF
D gene: TRBD1; V gene: TRBV7-6; clone size: -; J gene: TRBJ2-6; CDR3 DNA: TGTGCCAGCAGCCCGACAGGGGCTGGGGCCAACGTCCTGACTTTC; CDR3 protein: CASSPTGAGANVLTF
D gene: TRBD1; V gene: TRBV6-2/TRBV6-3; clone size: -; J gene: TRBJ1-1; CDR3 DNA: TGTGCCAGCAGTCTCCAACCAATGGCAGGGGGAAAGGGCATCGACCTTATGAACACTGAAGCTTTCTTT; CDR3 protein: CASSLQPMAGGKGIDLMNTEAFF
D gene: TRBD2; V gene: TRBV7-2; clone size: -; J gene: TRBJ2-5; CDR3 DNA: TGTGCCAGCAGCCCGACTAGCCGAGAGACCCAGTACTTC; CDR3 protein: CASSPTSRETQYF
D gene: -; V gene: TRBV9; clone size: -; J gene: TRBJ2-3; CDR3 DNA: TGTGCCAGCAGCGGAGGAGCGGATACGCAGTATTTT; CDR3 protein: CASSGGADTQYF
D gene: -; V gene: TRBV6-2/TRBV6-3; clone size: -; J gene: TRBJ1-2; CDR3 DNA: TGTGCCAGCAGTTTCGGAGACCGACCTCTCTATGGCTACACCTTC; CDR3 protein: CASSFGDRPLYGYTF
D gene: -; V gene: TRBV11-2; clone size: -; J gene: TRBJ1-1; CDR3 DNA: TGTGCCAGCAGCTCGACCGCAGGCGCCACTGAAGCTTTCTTT; CDR3 protein: CASSSTAGATEAFF
D gene: -; V gene: TRBV7-3; clone size: -; J gene: TRBJ1-1; CDR3 DNA: TGTGCCAGCAGCTTAAGCCCGAGGGGTATGAACACTGAAGCTTTCTTT; CDR3 protein: CASSLSPRGMNTEAFF